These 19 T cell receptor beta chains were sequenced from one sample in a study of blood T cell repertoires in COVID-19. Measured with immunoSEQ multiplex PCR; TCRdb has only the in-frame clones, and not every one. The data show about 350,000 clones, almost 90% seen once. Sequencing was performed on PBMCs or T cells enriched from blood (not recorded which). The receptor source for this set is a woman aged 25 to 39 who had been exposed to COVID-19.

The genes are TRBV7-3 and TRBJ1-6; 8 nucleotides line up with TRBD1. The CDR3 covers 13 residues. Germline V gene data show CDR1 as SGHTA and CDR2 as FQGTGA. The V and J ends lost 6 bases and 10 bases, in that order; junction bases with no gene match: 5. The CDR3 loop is CASSQQGDSPLHF. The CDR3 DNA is TGTGCCAGCAGTCAACAGGGGGACTCACCCCTCCACTTT.

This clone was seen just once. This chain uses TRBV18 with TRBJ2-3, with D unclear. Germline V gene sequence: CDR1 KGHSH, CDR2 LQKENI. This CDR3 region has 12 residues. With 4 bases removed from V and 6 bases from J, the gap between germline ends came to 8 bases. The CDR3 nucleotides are TGTGCCAGCTCACTAGCCGCCGATACGCAGTATTTT. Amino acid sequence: CASSLAADTQYF.

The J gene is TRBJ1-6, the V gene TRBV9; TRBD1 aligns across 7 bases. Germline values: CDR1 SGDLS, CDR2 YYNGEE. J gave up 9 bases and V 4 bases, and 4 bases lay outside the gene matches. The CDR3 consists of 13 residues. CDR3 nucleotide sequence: TGTGCCAGCAGCACAGGGGCGGGTTCACCCCTCCACTTT. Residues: CASSTGAGSPLHF. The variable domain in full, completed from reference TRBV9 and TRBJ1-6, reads DSGVTQTPKHLITATGQRVTLRCSPRSGDLSVYWYQQSLDQGLQFLIQYYNGEERAKGNILERFSAQQFPDLHSELNLSSLELGDSALYFCASSTGAGSPLHFGNGTRLTVT.

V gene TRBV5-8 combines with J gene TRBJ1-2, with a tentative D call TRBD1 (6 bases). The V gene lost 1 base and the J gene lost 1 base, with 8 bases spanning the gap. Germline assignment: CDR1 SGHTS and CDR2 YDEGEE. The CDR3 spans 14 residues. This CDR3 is CASSLYRVNYGYTF. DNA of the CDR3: TGTGCCAGCAGCTTGTACAGGGTTAACTATGGCTACACCTTC.

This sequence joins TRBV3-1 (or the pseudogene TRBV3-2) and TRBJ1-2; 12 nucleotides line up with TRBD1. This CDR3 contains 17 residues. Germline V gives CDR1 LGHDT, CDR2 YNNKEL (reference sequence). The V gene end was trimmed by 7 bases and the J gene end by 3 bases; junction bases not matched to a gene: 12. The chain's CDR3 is CASNPGQGAPSYYGYTF. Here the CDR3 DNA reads TGTGCCAGCAACCCGGGACAGGGGGCTCCCAGCTACTATGGCTACACCTTC.

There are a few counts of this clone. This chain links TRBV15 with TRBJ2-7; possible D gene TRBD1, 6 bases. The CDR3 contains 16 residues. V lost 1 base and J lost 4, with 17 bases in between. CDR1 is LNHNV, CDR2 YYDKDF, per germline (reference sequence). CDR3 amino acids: CATSRGGQIGAYEQYF. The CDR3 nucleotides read TGTGCCACCAGCAGAGGAGGACAGATAGGGGCTTACGAGCAGTACTTC.

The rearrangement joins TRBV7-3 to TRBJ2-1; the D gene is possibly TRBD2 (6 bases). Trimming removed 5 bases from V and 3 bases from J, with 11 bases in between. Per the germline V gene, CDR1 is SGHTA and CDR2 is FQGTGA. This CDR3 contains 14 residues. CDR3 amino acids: CASSPGAGYNEQFF. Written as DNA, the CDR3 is TGTGCCAGCAGCCCCGGAGCGGGCTACAATGAGCAGTTCTTC.

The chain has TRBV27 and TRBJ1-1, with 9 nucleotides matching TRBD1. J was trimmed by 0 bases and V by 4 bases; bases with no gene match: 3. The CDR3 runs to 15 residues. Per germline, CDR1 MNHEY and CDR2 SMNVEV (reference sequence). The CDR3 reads CASSSTGGMNTEAFF. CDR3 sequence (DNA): TGTGCCAGCAGTTCGACAGGGGGAATGAACACTGAAGCTTTCTTT.

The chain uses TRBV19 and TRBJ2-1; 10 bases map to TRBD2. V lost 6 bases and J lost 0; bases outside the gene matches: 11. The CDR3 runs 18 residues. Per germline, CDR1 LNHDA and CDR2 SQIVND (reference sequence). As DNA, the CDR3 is TGTGCCAGTAGCTTCCACGGACTAGCGGTAAGCTCCTACAATGAGCAGTTCTTC. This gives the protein CASSFHGLAVSSYNEQFF.

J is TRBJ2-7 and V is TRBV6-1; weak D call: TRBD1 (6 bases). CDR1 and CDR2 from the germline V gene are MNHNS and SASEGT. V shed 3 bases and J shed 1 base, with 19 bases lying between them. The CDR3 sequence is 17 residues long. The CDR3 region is CASSEGFFGTQSYEQYF. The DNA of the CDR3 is TGTGCCAGCAGTGAGGGGTTTTTCGGGACACAATCCTACGAGCAGTACTTC.

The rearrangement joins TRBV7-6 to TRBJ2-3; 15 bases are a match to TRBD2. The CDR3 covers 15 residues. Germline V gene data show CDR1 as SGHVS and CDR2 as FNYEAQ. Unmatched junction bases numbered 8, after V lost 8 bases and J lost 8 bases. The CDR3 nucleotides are TGTGCCAGCGGGGGACTAGCGGGAGGTACTACTACGCAGTATTTT. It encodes CASGGLAGGTTTQYF.

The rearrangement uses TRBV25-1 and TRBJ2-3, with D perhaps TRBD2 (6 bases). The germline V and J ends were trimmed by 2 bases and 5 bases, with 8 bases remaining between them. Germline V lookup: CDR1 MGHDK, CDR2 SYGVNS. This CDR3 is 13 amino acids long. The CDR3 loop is CASSESGRDTQYF. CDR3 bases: TGTGCCAGCAGTGAAAGCGGGCGAGATACGCAGTATTTT. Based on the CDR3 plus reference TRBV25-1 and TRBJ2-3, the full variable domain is EADIYQTPRYLVIGTGKKITLECSQTMGHDKMYWYQQDPGMELHLIHYSYGVNSTEKGDLSSESTVSRIRTEHFPLTLESARPSHTSQYLCASSESGRDTQYFGPGTRLTVL.

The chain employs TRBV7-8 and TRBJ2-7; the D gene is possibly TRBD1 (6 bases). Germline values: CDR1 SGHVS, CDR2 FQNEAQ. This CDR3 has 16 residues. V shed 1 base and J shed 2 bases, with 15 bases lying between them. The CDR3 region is CASSLDRASETYEQYF. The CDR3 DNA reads TGTGCCAGCAGCTTAGACAGGGCCTCTGAAACCTACGAGCAGTACTTC.

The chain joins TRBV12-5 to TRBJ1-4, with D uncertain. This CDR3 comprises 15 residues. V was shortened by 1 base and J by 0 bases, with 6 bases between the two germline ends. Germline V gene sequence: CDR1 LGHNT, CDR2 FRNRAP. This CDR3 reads CASGLDRTTNEKLFF. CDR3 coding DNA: TGTGCTAGTGGTTTGGACAGAACAACTAATGAAAAACTGTTTTTT.

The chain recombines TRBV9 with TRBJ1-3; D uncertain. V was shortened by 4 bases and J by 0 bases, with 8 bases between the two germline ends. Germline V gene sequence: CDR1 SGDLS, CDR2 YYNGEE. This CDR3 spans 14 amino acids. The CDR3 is CASSPAGSGNTIYF. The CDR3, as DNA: TGTGCCAGCAGCCCCGCCGGCTCTGGAAACACCATATATTTT.

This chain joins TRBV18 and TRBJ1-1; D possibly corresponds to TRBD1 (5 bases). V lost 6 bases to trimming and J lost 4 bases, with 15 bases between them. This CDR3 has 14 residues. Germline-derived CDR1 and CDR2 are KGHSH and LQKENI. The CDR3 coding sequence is TGTGCCAGCTCCATAGGGGTTTCGGGCACTGAAGCTTTCTTT. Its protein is CASSIGVSGTEAFF.

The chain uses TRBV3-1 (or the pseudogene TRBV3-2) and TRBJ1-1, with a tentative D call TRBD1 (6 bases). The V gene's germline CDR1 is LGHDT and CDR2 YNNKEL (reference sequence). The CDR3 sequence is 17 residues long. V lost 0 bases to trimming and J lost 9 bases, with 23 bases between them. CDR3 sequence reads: CASSQEGQGFGRGKAFF. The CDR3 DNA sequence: TGTGCCAGCAGCCAAGAGGGACAAGGGTTTGGGAGGGGAAAAGCTTTCTTT.

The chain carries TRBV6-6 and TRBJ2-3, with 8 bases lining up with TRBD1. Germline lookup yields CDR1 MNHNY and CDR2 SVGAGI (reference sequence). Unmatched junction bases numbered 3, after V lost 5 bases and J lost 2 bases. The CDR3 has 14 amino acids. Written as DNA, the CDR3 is TGTGCCAGCAGTGGACAGGGAGTCACAGATACGCAGTATTTT. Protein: CASSGQGVTDTQYF.

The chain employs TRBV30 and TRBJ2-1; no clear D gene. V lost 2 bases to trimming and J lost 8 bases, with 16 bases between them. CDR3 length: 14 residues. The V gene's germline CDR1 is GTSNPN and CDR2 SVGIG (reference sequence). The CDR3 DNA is TGTGCCTGGAGTAAATGGGCTATCTTGGATGAGCAGTTCTTC. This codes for CAWSKWAILDEQFF.